The 16 T cell receptor beta chains in this list originate from one sample, sequenced in a study of beta chain features in type 1 diabetes. Reverse transcription of all isolated RNA meant that expressed TCRB transcripts were sequenced. Method: immunoSEQ multiplex PCR; TCRdb's copy keeps in-frame clones and lacks some. The table shows 810,000 or so clones, with roughly 17% occurring only once. Sequencing was performed on naive CD4+ T cells from blood. The origin of the receptors is a young woman in good health.

This clone was seen only a few times. The gene calls are TRBV5-1 and TRBJ2-3; D uncertain. Trimming took off 2 bases at V and 6 bases at J, with 10 bases between the two ends. The CDR3 sequence is 13 residues long. CDR1 and CDR2 (germline): SGHRS, YFSETQ. This CDR3 is CASSLSPRDTQYF. The CDR3 bases are TGCGCCAGCAGCTTATCGCCACGTGATACGCAGTATTTT. The entire variable domain, with the rest obtained from reference TRBV5-1 and TRBJ2-3, is as follows: KAGVTQTPRYLIKTRGQQVTLSCSPISGHRSVSWYQQTPGQGLQFLFEYFSETQRNKGNFPGRFSGRQFSNSRSEMNVSTLELGDSALYLCASSLSPRDTQYFGPGTRLTVL.

V gene TRBV28 combines with J gene TRBJ2-6, with 10 positions matching TRBD2. Losses at the gene ends were 4 bases for V and 0 bases for J; bases not matched to a gene: 3. This CDR3 is 17 amino acids long. Germline CDR1 and CDR2: MDHEN and SYDVKM. The CDR3 reads CASSYASGSSGANVLTF. The CDR3 bases are TGTGCCAGCAGTTACGCTAGCGGGAGCTCTGGGGCCAACGTCCTGACTTTC.

A remark on this clone: The same CDR3 is also encoded by other DNA sequences in this sample. The chain links TRBV7-2 to TRBJ2-7, with unresolved D. Trimming took 3 bases from V and 2 from J, leaving 2 bases between them. The length of the CDR3 is 11 residues. Germline assignment: CDR1 SGHTA and CDR2 FQGNSA. CDR3 nucleotide sequence: TGTGCCAGCAGCTTCACCTACGAGCAGTACTTC. Its protein product is CASSFTYEQYF.

V usage is TRBV21-1 and J usage is TRBJ2-7. TRBV21-1 is a pseudogene segment. This CDR3 spans 11 amino acids. The CDR3 DNA follows: TGTGCCAGCAGTTTTTCAAGCGAGCAGTACTTC. It encodes CASSFSSEQYF.

This clone was detected only a few times. This rearrangement joins TRBV6-4 to TRBJ1-2; D not certain. This CDR3 has 15 amino acids. V was shortened by 6 bases and J by 6 bases, with 20 bases between the two germline ends. Germline loops: CDR1 MRHNA, CDR2 SNTAGT. The CDR3 loop reads CASSENPSMSDGYTF. The CDR3, as DNA: TGTGCCAGCAGCGAAAACCCCAGTATGTCGGATGGCTACACCTTC.

The table lists this clone with a few counts. The V call is TRBV7-9, the J call TRBJ2-5; TRBD2 agrees at 13 bases. This CDR3 is built from 18 residues. Germline values: CDR1 SEHNR, CDR2 FQNEAQ (reference sequence). V lost 2 bases and J lost 4; bases outside the gene matches: 10. CDR3 protein: CASSLLFGRTSGGETQYF. CDR3 coding DNA: TGTGCCAGCAGCTTACTCTTCGGGCGGACTAGCGGGGGAGAGACCCAGTACTTC.

This clone occurred a few times. The gene calls are TRBV29-1 and TRBJ1-1; 9 bases map to TRBD1. This CDR3 comprises 13 residues. The germline V gene has CDR1 SQVTM and CDR2 ANQGSEA. Trimming cost V 1 base and J 3 bases; bases outside gene matches: 0. The CDR3 sequence: CSVEGTGDTEAFF. The CDR3 DNA sequence: TGCAGCGTTGAAGGGACAGGGGACACTGAAGCTTTCTTT.

The J gene is TRBJ2-3, the V gene TRBV28; 8 bases fit TRBD2. After removal of 3 bases from V and 1 base from J, the junction contained 6 bases not matched to a gene. This CDR3 contains 16 residues. Germline V gene data show CDR1 as MDHEN and CDR2 as SYDVKM. CDR3 DNA: TGTGCCAGCAGTTTCCCCACTAGCGGAGGCACAGATACGCAGTATTTT. It specifies CASSFPTSGGTDTQYF.

This clone was detected only a few times. The chain uses TRBV18 and TRBJ2-1, with D unclear. Germline CDR1 reads KGHSH; CDR2 reads LQKENI. The CDR3 contains 17 residues. V was trimmed by 3 bases and J by 5 bases, leaving 20 bases between them. For the CDR3, the DNA is TGTGCCAGCTCACCGACAAGTCTGACGACTTCGGACAATGAGCAGTTCTTC. It translates to CASSPTSLTTSDNEQFF.

This clone was recorded a few times. The CDR3 region is CASSYKGGTSEQYF. In nucleotides, the CDR3 is TGTGCCAGCAGTTACAAAGGAGGGACCAGCGAGCAGTACTTC. The rearrangement links TRBV6-5 to TRBJ2-7; D possibly corresponds to TRBD2 (6 bases). The CDR3 loop spans 14 amino acids. The V gene's germline CDR1 is MNHEY and CDR2 SVGAGI. Trimming shortened V by 2 bases and J by 6 bases, and 14 bases separated the two germline ends.

This chain uses TRBV7-8 with TRBJ2-7; D unresolved. V shed 0 bases and J shed 0 bases, with 3 bases lying between them. The germline gives CDR1 SGHVS, CDR2 FQNEAQ. The CDR3 spans 13 residues. The CDR3 sequence: CASSLALSYEQYF. The CDR3 DNA follows: TGTGCCAGCAGCTTAGCGCTCTCCTACGAGCAGTACTTC.

This clone was seen more than once but under ten times. The J gene is TRBJ2-7, the V gene TRBV25-1; D perhaps matches TRBD1 (5 bases). Trimming cost V 4 bases and J 3 bases, with 10 bases left between them. Germline CDR1 reads MGHDK; CDR2 reads SYGVNS. This CDR3 is built from 13 residues. CDR3: CASSVRQGYEQYF. DNA of the CDR3: TGTGCCAGCAGTGTTCGGCAGGGCTACGAGCAGTACTTC.

This clone has just a few counts. The genes are TRBV27 and TRBJ2-5; D may be TRBD1 (5 bases). Trimming took off 7 bases at V and 5 bases at J, with 17 bases between the two ends. Germline lookup yields CDR1 MNHEY and CDR2 SMNVEV (reference sequence). The CDR3 loop spans 14 amino acids. In DNA form, the CDR3 reads TGTGCCAGCAAAGGGTCTGTGAAGGGGGAGACCCAGTACTTC. This encodes CASKGSVKGETQYF.

The J gene is TRBJ2-1, the V gene TRBV4-3, with 7 bases lining up with TRBD1. Per germline, CDR1 LGHNA and CDR2 YSLEER. The CDR3 length is 15 residues. The V and J ends lost 3 bases and 10 bases, in that order; junction bases with no gene match: 12. The CDR3 loop reads CASSQGTTGNYEQFF. The CDR3 bases are TGCGCCAGCAGCCAGGGGACGACAGGGAACTACGAGCAGTTCTTC.

The table lists this clone with a few counts. The chain combines TRBV2 with TRBJ2-1; 7 bases match TRBD1. Trimming at V came to 2 bases and at J to 6 bases, leaving 7 bases not matched to a gene. This CDR3 is 15 amino acids long. Germline CDR1 SNHLY, CDR2 FYNNEI. The CDR3 nucleotides read TGTGCCAGCAGTGAATACCGGACAGGTCCCAATGAGCAGTTCTTC. Protein: CASSEYRTGPNEQFF.

V is TRBV5-1 and J is TRBJ1-1; D might be TRBD1 (6 bases). The V gene's germline CDR1 is SGHRS and CDR2 YFSETQ. CDR3 size: 16 residues. V dropped 0 bases and J dropped 0 bases, with 12 bases sitting between them. CDR3: CASSLEGQGMNTEAFF. The DNA for the CDR3 is TGCGCCAGCAGCTTGGAAGGGCAGGGGATGAACACTGAAGCTTTCTTT. Based on the CDR3 plus reference TRBV5-1 and TRBJ1-1, the full variable domain is KAGVTQTPRYLIKTRGQQVTLSCSPISGHRSVSWYQQTPGQGLQFLFEYFSETQRNKGNFPGRFSGRQFSNSRSEMNVSTLELGDSALYLCASSLEGQGMNTEAFFGQGTRLTVV.